Listed below are T cell receptor beta chains from one sample, sequenced in a study of regulatory T cells in long-lasting Graves disease. TCRdb fed the multiplex PCR reads into MiXCR, producing one record per CDR3 protein. The table shows 700,000 or so distinct CDR3 sequences, with about 32% occurring only once. Sequencing was performed on peripheral blood mononuclear cells (PBMCs), taken when the disease was refractory, from a patient treated with antithyroid drugs. The source of these receptors is a female donor with Graves disease. Both conserved end residues are part of each CDR3. Each record gives: clone size, J gene, D gene, V gene, CDR3 DNA, CDR3 protein. The D gene is left open where the match is weak. Some rows mark clone size as missing; the rest say once, few, many or name a class of expanded clone.

abundance: many; j_gene: TRBJ1-2; d_gene: .; v_gene: TRBV28; CDR3nt: TGTGCCAGCAGTTTCTGGGGGGCGCGCGGCTACACCTTC; CDR3aa: CASSFWGARGYTF
abundance: few; j_gene: TRBJ1-2; d_gene: TRBD1; v_gene: TRBV24-1; CDR3nt: TGTGCCACCAGTGATCCTGCACAGGGGCCGAATAACTACGGCTACACCTTC; CDR3aa: CATSDPAQGPNNYGYTF
abundance: few; j_gene: TRBJ1-1; d_gene: .; v_gene: TRBV28; CDR3nt: TGTGCCAGCACCCTACCCACGAGGGTGAACACTGAAGCTTTCTTT; CDR3aa: CASTLPTRVNTEAFF
abundance: .; j_gene: TRBJ1-2; d_gene: .; v_gene: TRBV19; CDR3nt: TGTGCCAGTACACAGGGCAACGGCTACACCTTC; CDR3aa: CASTQGNGYTF
abundance: .; j_gene: TRBJ1-3; d_gene: .; v_gene: TRBV28; CDR3nt: TGTGCCAGCAGTCTGCCCTCCGGGACAACTCCCTCTGGAAACACCATATATTTT; CDR3aa: CASSLPSGTTPSGNTIYF
abundance: .; j_gene: TRBJ1-5; d_gene: TRBD1; v_gene: TRBV7-9; CDR3nt: TGTGCCAGCAGCCCCCGCCGGGGCAGGGGGAAGGATCAGCCCCAGCATTTT; CDR3aa: CASSPRRGRGKDQPQHF
abundance: many; j_gene: TRBJ1-2; d_gene: .; v_gene: TRBV27; CDR3nt: TGTGCCAGCAGTTTTAAGGCGAGGAAGATCGATGGCTACACCTTC; CDR3aa: CASSFKARKIDGYTF
abundance: .; j_gene: TRBJ1-2; d_gene: .; v_gene: TRBV6-2/TRBV6-3; CDR3nt: TGTACCAGCAGTTACAAACGGGACTCCTATGGCTACACCTTC; CDR3aa: CTSSYKRDSYGYTF
abundance: few; j_gene: TRBJ1-6; d_gene: .; v_gene: TRBV7-9; CDR3nt: TGTGCCAGCAGCTTTATCCGAGGCTCACCCCTCCACTTT; CDR3aa: CASSFIRGSPLHF
abundance: many; j_gene: TRBJ2-5; d_gene: .; v_gene: TRBV2; CDR3nt: TGTGCCAGCAGTGAGGTTACCCAGGGATGGGAGACCCAGTACTTC; CDR3aa: CASSEVTQGWETQYF
abundance: many; j_gene: TRBJ2-7; d_gene: TRBD1; v_gene: TRBV12-3/TRBV12-4; CDR3nt: TGTGCCAGCACTGCGGACAGGGGCCCCCTTAAGCAGTACTTC; CDR3aa: CASTADRGPLKQYF
abundance: .; j_gene: TRBJ1-6; d_gene: .; v_gene: TRBV7-9; CDR3nt: TGTGCCAGCAGCCGAGACACCGATGGGCATTCACCCCTCCACTTT; CDR3aa: CASSRDTDGHSPLHF
abundance: few; j_gene: TRBJ1-1; d_gene: TRBD1; v_gene: TRBV3-1; CDR3nt: TGTGCCAGCAGCCAACAGCCAGGGGGAGTGTTGGTTTTCTTT; CDR3aa: CASSQQPGGVLVFF
abundance: .; j_gene: TRBJ1-1; d_gene: .; v_gene: TRBV29-1; CDR3nt: TGCAGCGTTTATGACCCGACCGACGAAGCTTTCTTT; CDR3aa: CSVYDPTDEAFF
abundance: many; j_gene: TRBJ1-1; d_gene: .; v_gene: TRBV2; CDR3nt: TGTGCCAGCAGTAAGGGGAGCAGGGCCACTGAAGCTTTCTTT; CDR3aa: CASSKGSRATEAFF
abundance: .; j_gene: TRBJ1-4; d_gene: .; v_gene: TRBV6-1; CDR3nt: TGTGCCAGCAGTGAAAGGGGGGGGAATGAAAAACTGTTTTTT; CDR3aa: CASSERGGNEKLFF
abundance: .; j_gene: TRBJ2-7; d_gene: .; v_gene: TRBV14; CDR3nt: TGTGCCAGCAGGCTCCTAGCGAATAGATACGAGCAGTACTTC; CDR3aa: CASRLLANRYEQYF
abundance: .; j_gene: TRBJ1-1; d_gene: TRBD1; v_gene: TRBV5-4; CDR3nt: TGTGCCACGAAACAGGGGGCGAGCACTGAAGCTTTCTTT; CDR3aa: CATKQGASTEAFF
abundance: .; j_gene: TRBJ2-7; d_gene: .; v_gene: TRBV20-1; CDR3nt: TGCAGTGCAAGAGGGGGGAGGGCGGGGAGCTCCTACGAGCAGTACTTC; CDR3aa: CSARGGRAGSSYEQYF
abundance: .; j_gene: TRBJ1-3; d_gene: .; v_gene: TRBV9; CDR3nt: TGTGCCAGCAGCGTAAAGGGACTCTCTGGAAACACCATATATTTT; CDR3aa: CASSVKGLSGNTIYF
abundance: many; j_gene: TRBJ1-4; d_gene: TRBD1; v_gene: TRBV2; CDR3nt: TGTGCCTCGTCCGGGACAGGTTTCTACGACAGTGAAAAACTGTTTTTT; CDR3aa: CASSGTGFYDSEKLFF
abundance: few; j_gene: TRBJ1-5; d_gene: .; v_gene: TRBV6-1; CDR3nt: TGTGCCAGCAGTGAAGCTCAGGTTTCAGGGGTAGCCCAGCATTTT; CDR3aa: CASSEAQVSGVAQHF
abundance: .; j_gene: TRBJ1-1; d_gene: .; v_gene: TRBV7-9; CDR3nt: TGTGCCAGCAGCTTAGTTAACAATAGAGGCACTGAAGCTTTCTTT; CDR3aa: CASSLVNNRGTEAFF
abundance: .; j_gene: TRBJ2-2; d_gene: .; v_gene: TRBV20-1; CDR3nt: TGCAGTGCTAGGGACATCTACACCGGGGAGCTGTTTTTT; CDR3aa: CSARDIYTGELFF
abundance: few; j_gene: TRBJ2-7; d_gene: .; v_gene: TRBV6-5; CDR3nt: TGTGCCAGCAGTTACCAGCGGTGGGGCGAGCAGTACTTC; CDR3aa: CASSYQRWGEQYF
abundance: .; j_gene: TRBJ1-2; d_gene: TRBD1; v_gene: TRBV15; CDR3nt: TGTGCCACCAGCAGAGATAAGGGGACAGGATATGGCTACACCTTC; CDR3aa: CATSRDKGTGYGYTF
abundance: .; j_gene: TRBJ2-7; d_gene: TRBD1; v_gene: TRBV9; CDR3nt: TGTGCCAGCAGCGTGGCCGGGACAGGGTCTCACGAGCAGTACTTC; CDR3aa: CASSVAGTGSHEQYF
abundance: few; j_gene: TRBJ1-1; d_gene: .; v_gene: TRBV5-1; CDR3nt: TGCGCCAGCAGCTTGGAGTTGGGGGGACTAACTGAAGCTTTCTTT; CDR3aa: CASSLELGGLTEAFF
abundance: .; j_gene: TRBJ1-5; d_gene: .; v_gene: TRBV28; CDR3nt: TGTGCCAGCAGGAGGGACACCTTCAGCAATCAGCCCCAGCATTTT; CDR3aa: CASRRDTFSNQPQHF
abundance: .; j_gene: TRBJ1-2; d_gene: .; v_gene: TRBV11-2; CDR3nt: TGTGCCAGCAGCTTTGGCACCGGGACGCCAAATGGCTACACCTTC; CDR3aa: CASSFGTGTPNGYTF
abundance: few; j_gene: TRBJ2-5; d_gene: TRBD2; v_gene: TRBV20-1; CDR3nt: TGCAGTGCTAGATTACATGGACTAGCTGAGACCCAGTACTTC; CDR3aa: CSARLHGLAETQYF
abundance: .; j_gene: TRBJ2-2; d_gene: .; v_gene: TRBV11-1; CDR3nt: TGTGCCAGCAGCCCCGAGACTAGTGGATTCTCCGGGGAGCTGTTTTTT; CDR3aa: CASSPETSGFSGELFF
abundance: few; j_gene: TRBJ2-7; d_gene: TRBD2; v_gene: TRBV9; CDR3nt: TGTGCCAGCAGCGTAGGACTAGCGGGAACCAACGAGCAGTACTTC; CDR3aa: CASSVGLAGTNEQYF
abundance: few; j_gene: TRBJ1-6; d_gene: .; v_gene: TRBV6-1; CDR3nt: TGTGCCAGCCAAACGGCTTCTAATTCACCCCTCCACTTT; CDR3aa: CASQTASNSPLHF
abundance: few; j_gene: TRBJ1-5; d_gene: .; v_gene: TRBV25-1; CDR3nt: TGTGCCAGCAGGGGGGCAGGAGAGAAGCAGCCCCAGCATTTT; CDR3aa: CASRGAGEKQPQHF
abundance: many; j_gene: TRBJ1-5; d_gene: .; v_gene: TRBV28; CDR3nt: TGTGCCAGCAGTCCCCCAGGAGTTAGCAATCAGCCCCAGCATTTT; CDR3aa: CASSPPGVSNQPQHF
abundance: .; j_gene: TRBJ1-2; d_gene: TRBD1; v_gene: TRBV6-1; CDR3nt: TGTGCCAGCATACCCCCGGGACAGGGGGACTATGGCTACACCTTC; CDR3aa: CASIPPGQGDYGYTF